A single sample is the source of the 18 T cell receptor beta chains below, sequenced in a study of T cells of healthy individuals. A single record per CDR3 protein comes from TCRdb applying MiXCR to the 5' RACE reads. The profile shows 95,000 to 100,000 distinct CDR3 sequences, 15% to 20% of them singletons. Receptors were obtained from a human donor in good health.

The chain carries TRBV4-3 and TRBJ2-1; D call uncertain. The V end was cut by 0 bases, the J end by 3 bases, with 12 bases between. CDR1 and CDR2 (germline): LGHNA, YSLEER. The CDR3 is 16 amino acids. This CDR3 is CASSQDTKWNYNEQFF. CDR3 coding DNA: TGCGCCAGCAGCCAAGATACGAAGTGGAACTACAATGAGCAGTTCTTC.

The chain carries TRBV20-1 and TRBJ2-1; a possible D gene is TRBD2 (6 bases). Germline CDR1 DFQATT, CDR2 SNEGSKA (reference sequence). V was clipped by 3 bases and J by 4 bases, with 13 bases between them. This CDR3 contains 14 residues. CDR3 nucleotide sequence: TGCAGTGCTAGGGGCGGGGCGGATTACAATGAGCAGTTCTTC. It codes for CSARGGADYNEQFF.

The genes are TRBV6-5 and TRBJ2-5, with no clear D. V was clipped by 6 bases and J by 4 bases, with 12 bases between them. CDR1 MNHEY and CDR2 SVGAGI come from the germline V gene. The CDR3 consists of 13 residues. CDR3 protein: CASRMSHGETQYF. Written as DNA, the CDR3 is TGTGCCAGCAGAATGTCGCATGGAGAGACCCAGTACTTC.

This clonotype occurred a few times. The junction and the germline gene differ at one end; a read error may be behind it. The chain combines TRBV18 with TRBJ2-1; the match to TRBD2 covers 11 bases. The V gene's germline CDR1 is KGHSH and CDR2 LQKENI. There are 19 residues in the CDR3. CDR3 DNA sequence: TGTGCCAGCGCACCAACCGGGACCCCCAGACTAGCGGGAAGCAATGAGCAGTTCTTC. Encoded protein: CASAPTGTPRLAGSNEQFF.

This clonotype was detected many times. The chain joins TRBV20-1 to TRBJ2-1; D is possibly TRBD2 (6 bases). Trimming removed 3 bases from V and 1 base from J, with 16 bases in between. Germline V gives CDR1 DFQATT, CDR2 SNEGSKA (reference sequence). The CDR3 extends over 16 amino acids. The CDR3 here is CSARAVLALSYNEQFF. CDR3 sequence (DNA): TGCAGTGCTAGGGCGGTGCTAGCGTTATCCTACAATGAGCAGTTCTTC.

This rearrangement joins TRBV6-6 to TRBJ1-2; no clear D gene. CDR3 length: 14 amino acids. Germline V gene data show CDR1 as MNHNY and CDR2 as SVGAGI (reference sequence). V was clipped by 5 bases and J by 4 bases, with 14 bases between them. CDR3 amino acids: CASSQPSRAYGYTF. CDR3 nucleotides: TGTGCCAGCAGTCAACCATCCCGGGCCTATGGCTACACCTTC.

The chain combines TRBV20-1 with TRBJ2-2; 12 bases agree with TRBD2. The trim removed 3 bases at V and 5 bases at J, leaving 10 bases unmatched. Germline CDR1 and CDR2: DFQATT and SNEGSKA (reference sequence). The CDR3 extends over 17 amino acids. The CDR3 DNA is TGCAGTGCTAGTTCTGCTAGCGGGGGGGGGAAGACCGGGGAGCTGTTTTTT. It encodes CSASSASGGGKTGELFF.

This clonotype was observed many times. The V call is TRBV6-2 or TRBV6-3, the J call TRBJ2-3; the D is unclear. V lost 5 bases and J 8 bases, leaving 17 bases between the germline ends. CDR1 and CDR2 (germline): MNHEY, SVGEGT. There are 14 residues in the CDR3. CDR3 protein: CASSPIQDVGTQYF. The CDR3 bases are TGTGCCAGCAGTCCCATTCAGGACGTCGGTACGCAGTATTTT.

There are a few counts of this clonotype. This chain links TRBV11-2 with TRBJ2-5, with D perhaps TRBD1 or TRBD2 (6 bases each). Trimming removed 5 bases at V and 1 base at J, with 11 bases between. Germline lookup yields CDR1 SGHAT and CDR2 FQNNGV. This CDR3 is built from 14 residues. CDR3 loop: CASSRRGLQETQYF. In DNA, the CDR3 is TGTGCCAGCAGCCGACGGGGGCTCCAAGAGACCCAGTACTTC.

The genes are TRBV7-2 and TRBJ1-2; tentatively, D is TRBD1 (6 bases). CDR1 is SGHTA and CDR2 is FQGNSA in the germline V gene. Between the trimmed V and J ends, which lost 10 bases and 4 bases, there was a span of 16 bases. The CDR3 is made up of 13 amino acids. The CDR3 spells CATRLTDSYGYTF. CDR3 nucleotides: TGTGCCACCCGACTTACGGACAGCTATGGCTACACCTTC.

This clonotype has a count of ten or more. V is TRBV7-8 and J is TRBJ1-6; TRBD1 might be the D (6 bases). Per germline, CDR1 SGHVS and CDR2 FQNEAQ. Trimming took 0 bases from V and 7 from J, leaving 10 bases between them. This CDR3 has 15 amino acids. The CDR3 here is CASSLAGGTNSPLHF. CDR3 in DNA: TGTGCCAGCAGCTTAGCGGGGGGGACAAATTCACCCCTCCACTTT. The complete variable domain, with remaining parts taken from reference TRBV7-8 and TRBJ1-6, reads GAGVSQSPRYKVAKRGQDVALRCDPISGHVSLFWYQQALGQGPEFLTYFQNEAQLDKSGLPSDRFFAERPEGSVSTLKIQRTQQEDSAVYLCASSLAGGTNSPLHFGNGTRLTVT.

The sample holds many counts of this clonotype. The chain recombines TRBV7-2 with TRBJ1-4; perhaps TRBD1 as D (6 bases). The germline V and J ends were trimmed by 6 bases and 6 bases, with 20 bases remaining between them. CDR1 is SGHTA and CDR2 is FQGNSA in the germline V gene. CDR3 length equals 16 residues. CDR3 loop: CASSWSDYRVDEKLFF. The CDR3 DNA reads TGTGCCAGCAGTTGGAGTGATTACAGGGTTGATGAAAAACTGTTTTTT. The variable domain in full, with the rest retrieved from reference TRBV7-2 and TRBJ1-4, is GAGVSQSPSNKVTEKGKDVELRCDPISGHTALYWYRQSLGQGLEFLIYFQGNSAPDKSGLPSDRFSAERTGGSVSTLTIQRTQQEDSAVYLCASSWSDYRVDEKLFFGSGTQLSVL.

CDR3 sequence: CASSLQGATNEKLFF. CDR3 nucleotide sequence: TGTGCCAGCAGCTTGCAGGGTGCGACTAATGAAAAACTGTTTTTT. The chain joins TRBV7-9 to TRBJ1-4, with D maybe TRBD1 (5 bases). V lost 3 bases, J lost 2 bases, and 10 bases lay in between. The CDR3 spans 15 residues. Looked up from germline, CDR1 is SEHNR and CDR2 is FQNEAQ (reference sequence).

This clonotype was detected many times. CDR3 loop: CASSLDTAGYEQYF. The CDR3 region has the DNA TGTGCCAGCAGTTTGGACACGGCCGGGTACGAGCAGTACTTC. V usage is TRBV12-3 or TRBV12-4 and J usage is TRBJ2-7; maybe TRBD1 (5 bases). The CDR3 has 14 residues. V was trimmed by 3 bases and J by 4 bases, leaving 13 bases between them.

The chain uses TRBV28 and TRBJ1-2; TRBD1 is a possible D gene (6 bases). Germline lookup yields CDR1 MDHEN and CDR2 SYDVKM. The CDR3 is made up of 15 amino acids. The V gene lost 7 bases and the J gene lost 0 bases, with 15 bases spanning the gap. The CDR3 reads CASNEQGRANYGYTF. CDR3 bases: TGTGCCAGCAACGAACAGGGAAGAGCTAACTATGGCTACACCTTC.

This clonotype has just a few counts. The V call is TRBV11-2, the J call TRBJ1-1; D gene uncertain. Germline V CDR1 and CDR2: SGHAT, FQNNGV. This CDR3 comprises 13 residues. The V gene lost 7 bases and the J gene lost 1 base, with 10 bases spanning the gap. The CDR3 coding sequence is TGTGCCAGCATAGGGAGGACGAACACTGAAGCTTTCTTT. It encodes CASIGRTNTEAFF.

The chain recombines TRBV20-1 with TRBJ2-3, with a weak D call TRBD2 (5 bases). The ends were cut back, 4 bases at V and 0 bases at J, with 20 bases in the middle. CDR3 size: 17 residues. Germline loops: CDR1 DFQATT, CDR2 SNEGSKA (reference sequence). The CDR3 reads CSATDFGLAYSTDTQYF. The CDR3 nucleotides read TGCAGTGCTACGGACTTTGGGTTAGCGTACAGCACAGATACGCAGTATTTT.

This clonotype has more than one count but fewer than ten. The genes are TRBV7-2 and TRBJ2-6, with unresolved D. CDR1 SGHTA and CDR2 FQGNSA come from the germline V gene. The CDR3 spans 15 residues. Trimming removed 7 bases at V and 2 bases at J, with 12 bases between. The CDR3 spells CASIRDRAGANVLTF. The CDR3 DNA follows: TGTGCCAGCATTCGCGATAGAGCTGGGGCCAACGTCCTGACTTTC.